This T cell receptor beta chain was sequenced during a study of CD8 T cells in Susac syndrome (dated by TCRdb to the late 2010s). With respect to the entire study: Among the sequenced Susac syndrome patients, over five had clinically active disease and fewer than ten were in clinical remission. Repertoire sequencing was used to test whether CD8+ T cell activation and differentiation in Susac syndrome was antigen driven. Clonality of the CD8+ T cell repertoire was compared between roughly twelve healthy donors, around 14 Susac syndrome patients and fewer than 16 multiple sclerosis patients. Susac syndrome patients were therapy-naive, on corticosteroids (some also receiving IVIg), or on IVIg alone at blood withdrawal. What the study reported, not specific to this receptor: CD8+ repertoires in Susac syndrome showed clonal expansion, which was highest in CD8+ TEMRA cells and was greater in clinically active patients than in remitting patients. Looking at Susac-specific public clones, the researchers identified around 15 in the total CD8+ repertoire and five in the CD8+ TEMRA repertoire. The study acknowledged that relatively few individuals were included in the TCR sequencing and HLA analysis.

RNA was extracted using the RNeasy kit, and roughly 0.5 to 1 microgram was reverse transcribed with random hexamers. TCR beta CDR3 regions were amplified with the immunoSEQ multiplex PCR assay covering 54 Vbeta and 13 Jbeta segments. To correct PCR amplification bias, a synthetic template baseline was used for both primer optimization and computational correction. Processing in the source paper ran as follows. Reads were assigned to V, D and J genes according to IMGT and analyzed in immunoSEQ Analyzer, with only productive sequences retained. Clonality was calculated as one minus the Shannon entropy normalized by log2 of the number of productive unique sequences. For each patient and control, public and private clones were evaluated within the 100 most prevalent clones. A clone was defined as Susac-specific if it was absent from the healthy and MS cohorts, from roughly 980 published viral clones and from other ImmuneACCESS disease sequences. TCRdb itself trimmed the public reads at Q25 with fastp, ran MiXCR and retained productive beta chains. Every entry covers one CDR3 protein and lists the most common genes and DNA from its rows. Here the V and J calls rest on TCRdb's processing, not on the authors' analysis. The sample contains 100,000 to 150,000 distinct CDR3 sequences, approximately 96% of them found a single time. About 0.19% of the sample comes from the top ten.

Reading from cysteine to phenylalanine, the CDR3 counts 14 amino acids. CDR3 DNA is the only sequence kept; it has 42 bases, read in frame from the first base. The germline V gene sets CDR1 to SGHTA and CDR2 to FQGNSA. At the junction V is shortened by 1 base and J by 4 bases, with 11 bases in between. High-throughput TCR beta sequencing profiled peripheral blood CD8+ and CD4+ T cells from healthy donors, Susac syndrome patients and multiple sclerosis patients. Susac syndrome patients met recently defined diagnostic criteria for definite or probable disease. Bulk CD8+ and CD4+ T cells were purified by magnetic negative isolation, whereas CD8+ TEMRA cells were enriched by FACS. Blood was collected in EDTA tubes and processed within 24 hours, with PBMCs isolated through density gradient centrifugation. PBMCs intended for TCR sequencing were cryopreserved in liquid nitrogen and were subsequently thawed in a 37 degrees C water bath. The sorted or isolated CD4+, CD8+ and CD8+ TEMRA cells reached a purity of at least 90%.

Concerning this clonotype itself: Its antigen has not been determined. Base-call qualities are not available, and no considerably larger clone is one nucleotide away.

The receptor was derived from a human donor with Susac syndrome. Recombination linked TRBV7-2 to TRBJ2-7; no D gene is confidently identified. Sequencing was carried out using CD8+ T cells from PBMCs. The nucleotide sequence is TGTGCCAGCAGCTTAGGGGCGGAACTTTACGAGCAGTACTTC. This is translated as CASSLGAELYEQYF.